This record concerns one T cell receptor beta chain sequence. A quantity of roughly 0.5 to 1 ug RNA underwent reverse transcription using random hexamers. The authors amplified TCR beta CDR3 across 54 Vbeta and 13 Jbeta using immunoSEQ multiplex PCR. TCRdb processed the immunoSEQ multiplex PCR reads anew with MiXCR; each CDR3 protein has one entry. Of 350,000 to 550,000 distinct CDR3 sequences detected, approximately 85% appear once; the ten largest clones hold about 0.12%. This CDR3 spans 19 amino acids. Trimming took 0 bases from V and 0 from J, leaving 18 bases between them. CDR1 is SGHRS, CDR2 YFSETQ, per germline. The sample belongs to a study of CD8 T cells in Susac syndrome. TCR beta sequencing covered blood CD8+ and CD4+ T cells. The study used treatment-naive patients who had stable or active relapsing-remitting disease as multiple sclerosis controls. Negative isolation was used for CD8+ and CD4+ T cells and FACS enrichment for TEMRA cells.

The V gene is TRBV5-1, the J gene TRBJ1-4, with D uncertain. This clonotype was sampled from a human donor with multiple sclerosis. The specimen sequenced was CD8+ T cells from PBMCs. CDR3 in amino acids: CASSLESAGVEATNEKLFF. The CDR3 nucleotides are TGCGCCAGCAGCTTGGAATCGGCTGGGGTGGAAGCAACTAATGAAAAACTGTTTTTT. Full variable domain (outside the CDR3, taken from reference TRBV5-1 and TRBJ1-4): KAGVTQTPRYLIKTRGQQVTLSCSPISGHRSVSWYQQTPGQGLQFLFEYFSETQRNKGNFPGRFSGRQFSNSRSEMNVSTLELGDSALYLCASSLESAGVEATNEKLFFGSGTQLSVL.